This T cell receptor (beta chain) originates from a study of cytomegalovirus exposure and HLA in healthy donors. Points from the study as a whole: There was a cluster of highly shared sequence variants that was likely a sequencing artifact. Later on, an analysis found that several of the most significant clusters appeared to be linked to common viral pathogens, which included parvovirus B19. Rare TCR sequences dominated, though some public TCRs recurred in many donors. When analyzed later, the rates of TCR association showed variation by HLA locus, with DRB1 the most and HLA-C the fewest.

PCR primers comprised 60 Vbeta and 13 Jbeta primers. Generated by immunoSEQ multiplex PCR, the TCRdb table keeps only in-frame clones and is missing some. Found here are 100,000 to 150,000 clones, approximately 75% of them singletons; the top ten hold over 2.5%. Unmatched junction bases numbered 9, after V lost 4 bases and J lost 0 bases. The CDR3 runs to 16 residues. Germline CDR1 reads SGDLS; CDR2 reads YYNGEE. As for this clone: Its antigen is still unknown.

The rearrangement uses TRBV9 and TRBJ2-7, with 8 bases identical to TRBD2. Sample: PBMCs. This TCR was recovered from a woman in her 50s in good health and CMV-seronegative. The CDR3 reads CASSPRASGYSYEQYF. The CDR3 DNA reads TGTGCCAGCAGCCCTCGGGCTAGCGGGTACTCCTACGAGCAGTACTTC.